This paragraph reports one T cell receptor (beta chain). The CDR3 length is 17 residues. Germline assignment: CDR1 MDHEN and CDR2 SYDVKM. The V end lost 5 bases, the J end lost 0 bases, and 17 bases lay between the germline ends. The data stem from a study of blood T cell repertoires in COVID-19. Participants came from roughly 24 US areas, aged about 18 to 90 years. Repertoires were generated with immunoSEQ multiplex PCR, while TCRdb's copy carries only in-frame clones and drops some. The sample has fewer than 400,000 clones, around nine tenths seen once; the top ten hold roughly 10%. The sample consisted of PBMCs or T cells enriched from blood (not recorded which). The genes are TRBV28 and TRBJ1-3; D remains ambiguous. The origin of this receptor is a woman between 50 and 59 years old who had recovered from COVID-19. The CDR3 here is CASSTPIKSDSGNTIYF. For the CDR3, the DNA is TGTGCCAGCAGTACGCCTATTAAGAGCGACTCTGGAAACACCATATATTTT.